This TCR beta chain derives from a study of response to subunit inactivated influenza vaccine. MiXCR, run by TCRdb on the RT-PCR reads, gives a single entry per CDR3 protein. The sample shows hundreds of thousands of distinct CDR3 sequences, roughly 27% of them seen only once. In germline, CDR1 is SGDLS, CDR2 YYNGEE. The germline V and J ends were trimmed by 0 bases and 0 bases, with 6 bases remaining between them. The CDR3 runs to 14 residues. The study, taken as a whole, reports: The authors put forward the suggestion that each seasonal influenza vaccination may bring in only a limited number of new T cells.

A word on this clonotype: What it binds is unknown.

This sequence was found in a man aged 45-65 years who received an inactivated influenza vaccine. V usage is TRBV9 and J usage is TRBJ1-1; D gene unclear. Material: CD4+ T cells sorted from PBMCs, obtained roughly 5 days after vaccination. The CDR3 reads CASSVGGVNTEAFF. The CDR3 DNA sequence: TGTGCCAGCAGCGTAGGTGGGGTGAACACTGAAGCTTTCTTT.